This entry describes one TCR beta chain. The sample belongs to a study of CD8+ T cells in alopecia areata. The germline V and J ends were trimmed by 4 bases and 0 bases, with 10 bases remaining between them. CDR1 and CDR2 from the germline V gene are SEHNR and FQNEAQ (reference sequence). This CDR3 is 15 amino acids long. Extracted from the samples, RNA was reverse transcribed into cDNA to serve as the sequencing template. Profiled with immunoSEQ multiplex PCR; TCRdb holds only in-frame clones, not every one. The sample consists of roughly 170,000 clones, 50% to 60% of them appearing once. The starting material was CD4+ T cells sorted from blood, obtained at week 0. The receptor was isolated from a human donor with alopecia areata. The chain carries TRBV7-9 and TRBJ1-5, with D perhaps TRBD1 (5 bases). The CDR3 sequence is CASSSGGYSNQPQHF. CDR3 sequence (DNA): TGTGCCAGCAGCTCCGGGGGGTATAGCAATCAGCCCCAGCATTTT.